A single sample is the source of the 10 T cell receptor beta chains below, sequenced in a study of response to subunit inactivated influenza vaccine (dated by TCRdb to the late 2010s). The receptor library was made with RT-PCR. The instrument given in TCRdb is Illumina HiSeq 2500. TCRdb handled the public reads itself, with Q25 trimming in fastp and clone calling in MiXCR, and kept productive beta chains. Identical CDR3 proteins give one entry, which carries the most common genes and DNA. This sample gives around 570,000 distinct CDR3 sequences in total; 7.5% to 8.5% of them show up just once. The top ten clonotypes cover 10% to 15% of the sample. Here the sequenced sample was PBMCs from blood, taken around 25 months after vaccination. The receptors originated from a man aged 50 to 69 who received an inactivated influenza vaccine. Donor details come from another sample of the same person, matched by shared clones.

The rearrangement uses TRBV24-1 and TRBJ2-7; the D call may be TRBD1 or TRBD2 (5 bases each). Germline lookup yields CDR1 KGHDR and CDR2 SFDVKD. The CDR3 extends over 19 amino acids. With 0 bases removed from V and 0 bases from J, the gap between germline ends came to 20 bases. The CDR3 here is CATSDLLDVWGMTSYEQYF. CDR3 sequence (DNA): TGTGCCACCAGTGATTTGCTCGACGTTTGGGGGATGACCTCCTACGAGCAGTACTTC.

A few counts support this clonotype. The chain uses TRBV11-1 and TRBJ2-1; the match to TRBD2 covers 9 bases. J was trimmed by 9 bases and V by 5 bases; bases with no gene match: 20. CDR3 length: 18 residues. The germline V gene has CDR1 SGHAT and CDR2 FQDESV (reference sequence). CDR3 region: CASSPHRGGAVEVSEQFF. CDR3 in DNA: TGTGCCAGCAGCCCCCACCGCGGGGGGGCGGTTGAGGTTAGTGAGCAGTTCTTC.

The chain links TRBV7-9 to TRBJ2-3, with TRBD2 identical over 8 bases. Germline V gene lookup returns CDR1 SEHNR and CDR2 FQNEAQ (reference sequence). The CDR3 has 15 residues. The trim removed 5 bases at V and 2 bases at J, leaving 6 bases unmatched. The CDR3 DNA is TGTGCCAGCAGCGATAGACTAGCGCCCACAGATACGCAGTATTTT. This gives the protein CASSDRLAPTDTQYF.

This clonotype came up a few times. The chain combines TRBV4-1 with TRBJ1-6, with D possibly TRBD1 on 6 matching bases. The CDR3 is 15 amino acids. Trimming removed 0 bases at V and 8 bases at J, with 11 bases between. Germline V gene sequence: CDR1 MGHRA, CDR2 YSYEKL. The CDR3 DNA sequence: TGCGCCAGCAGCCAAGATTGGCAGGGGTATTCACCCCTCCACTTT. Its translation: CASSQDWQGYSPLHF.

This clonotype was detected a few times. The rearrangement links TRBV7-9 to TRBJ2-2; 7 nucleotides line up with TRBD2. With 5 bases clipped from V and 1 base from J, the junction kept 1 base outside the gene matches. CDR3 length: 14 amino acids. Germline V gives CDR1 SEHNR, CDR2 FQNEAQ (reference sequence). As DNA, the CDR3 is TGTGCCAGCAGCCGCGGGGGGAACACCGGGGAGCTGTTTTTT. The encoded protein is CASSRGGNTGELFF.

The chain has TRBV27 and TRBJ2-3, with 9 bases identical to TRBD2. Trimming removed 3 bases from V and 7 bases from J; junction bases left unmatched: 8. Germline V lookup: CDR1 MNHEY, CDR2 SMNVEV (reference sequence). CDR3 length: 15 residues. This chain's CDR3 is CASSFGAGGINTQYF. DNA of the CDR3: TGTGCCAGCAGTTTTGGGGCGGGAGGGATAAATACGCAGTATTTT.

This clonotype was picked up many times. This chain links TRBV29-1 with TRBJ2-3; D call uncertain. The V gene's germline CDR1 is SQVTM and CDR2 ANQGSEA. V lost 7 bases, J lost 4 bases, and 12 bases lay in between. This CDR3 contains 12 residues. CDR3 amino acids: CSGLVDSDTQYF. For the CDR3, the DNA is TGCAGCGGTCTAGTTGATTCAGATACGCAGTATTTT.

V and J are TRBV27 and TRBJ2-2; no clear D. Deletions cut 3 bases from V and 0 bases from J, with 11 bases between. The length of the CDR3 is 16 residues. CDR1 MNHEY and CDR2 SMNVEV come from the germline V gene (reference sequence). The DNA for the CDR3 is TGTGCCAGCAGTTTGATAGTCCAGGCGAACACCGGGGAGCTGTTTTTT. It yields the protein CASSLIVQANTGELFF.

The V gene is TRBV9, the J gene TRBJ2-1, with TRBD2 as a possible D gene (5 bases). V lost 2 bases and J 6 bases, leaving 18 bases between the germline ends. Germline values: CDR1 SGDLS, CDR2 YYNGEE. The CDR3 totals 16 residues. CDR3: CASSVSSGRAGNEQFF. The CDR3 bases are TGTGCCAGCAGCGTTTCGTCGGGAAGGGCTGGCAATGAGCAGTTCTTC.

This clonotype came up many times. The rearrangement uses TRBV5-1 and TRBJ1-2, with D tentatively TRBD1 (6 bases). The germline gives CDR1 SGHRS, CDR2 YFSETQ. The ends were cut back, 3 bases at V and 0 bases at J, with 21 bases in the middle. This CDR3 has 18 amino acids. As DNA, the CDR3 is TGCGCCAGCAGCTCCGTGCCGAGGACAGCAAAAGCTAACTATGGCTACACCTTC. Its translation is CASSSVPRTAKANYGYTF. The entire variable domain, with the rest obtained from reference TRBV5-1 and TRBJ1-2, is as follows: KAGVTQTPRYLIKTRGQQVTLSCSPISGHRSVSWYQQTPGQGLQFLFEYFSETQRNKGNFPGRFSGRQFSNSRSEMNVSTLELGDSALYLCASSSVPRTAKANYGYTFGSGTRLTVV.